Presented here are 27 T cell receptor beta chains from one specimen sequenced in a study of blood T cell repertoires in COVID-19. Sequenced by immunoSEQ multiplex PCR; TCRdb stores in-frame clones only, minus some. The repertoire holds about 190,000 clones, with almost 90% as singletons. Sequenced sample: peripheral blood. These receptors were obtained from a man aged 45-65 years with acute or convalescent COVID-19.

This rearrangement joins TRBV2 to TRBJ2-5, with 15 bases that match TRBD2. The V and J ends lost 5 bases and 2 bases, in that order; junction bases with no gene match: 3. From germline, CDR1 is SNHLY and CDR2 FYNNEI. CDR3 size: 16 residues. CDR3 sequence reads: CASSYGTSGGQETQYF. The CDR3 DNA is TGTGCCAGCAGTTACGGGACTAGCGGGGGGCAAGAGACCCAGTACTTC.

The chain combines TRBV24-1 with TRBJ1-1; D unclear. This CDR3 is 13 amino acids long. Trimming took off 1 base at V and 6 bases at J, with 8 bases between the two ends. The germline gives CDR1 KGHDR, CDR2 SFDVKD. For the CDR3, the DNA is TGTGCCACCAGTGATTTATTCTCCTCTGAAGCTTTCTTT. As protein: CATSDLFSSEAFF.

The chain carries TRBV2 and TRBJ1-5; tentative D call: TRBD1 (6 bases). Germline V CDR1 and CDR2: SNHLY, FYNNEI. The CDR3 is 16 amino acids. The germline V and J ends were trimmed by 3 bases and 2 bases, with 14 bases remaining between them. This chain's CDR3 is CASSDGGRGGNQPQHF. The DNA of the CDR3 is TGTGCCAGCAGTGACGGGGGGCGGGGTGGCAATCAGCCCCAGCATTTT.

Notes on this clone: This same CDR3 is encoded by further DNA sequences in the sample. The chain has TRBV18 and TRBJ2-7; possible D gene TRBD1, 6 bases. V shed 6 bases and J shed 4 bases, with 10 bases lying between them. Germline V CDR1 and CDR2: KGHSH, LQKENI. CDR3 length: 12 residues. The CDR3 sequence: CASSPDRYEQYV. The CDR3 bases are TGTGCCAGCTCGCCAGACAGGTACGAGCAGTACGTC.

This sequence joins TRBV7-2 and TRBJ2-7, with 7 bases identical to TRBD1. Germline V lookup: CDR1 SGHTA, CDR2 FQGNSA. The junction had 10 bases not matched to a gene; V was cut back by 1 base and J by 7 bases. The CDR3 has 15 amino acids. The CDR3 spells CASSLEGAKFREQYF. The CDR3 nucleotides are TGTGCCAGCAGCTTAGAGGGGGCCAAGTTTCGGGAGCAGTACTTC.

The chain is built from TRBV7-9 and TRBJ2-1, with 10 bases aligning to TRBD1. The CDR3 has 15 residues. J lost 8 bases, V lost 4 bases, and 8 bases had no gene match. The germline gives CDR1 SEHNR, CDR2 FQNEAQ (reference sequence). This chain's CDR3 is CASSSGTGEGDEQFF. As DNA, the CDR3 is TGTGCCAGCAGCTCCGGGACAGGGGAGGGGGATGAGCAGTTCTTC.

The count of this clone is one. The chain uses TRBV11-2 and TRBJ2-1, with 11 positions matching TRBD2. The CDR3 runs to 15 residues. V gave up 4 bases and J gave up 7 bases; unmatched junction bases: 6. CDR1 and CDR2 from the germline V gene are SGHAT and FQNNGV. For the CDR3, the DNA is TGTGCCAGCAGCTATTCGACTAGCGGGAATAATGAGCAGTTCTTC. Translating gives CASSYSTSGNNEQFF. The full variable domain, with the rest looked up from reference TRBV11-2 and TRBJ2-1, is EAGVAQSPRYKIIEKRQSVAFWCNPISGHATLYWYQQILGQGPKLLIQFQNNGVVDDSQLPKDRFSAERLKGVDSTLKIQPAKLEDSAVYLCASSYSTSGNNEQFFGPGTRLTVL.

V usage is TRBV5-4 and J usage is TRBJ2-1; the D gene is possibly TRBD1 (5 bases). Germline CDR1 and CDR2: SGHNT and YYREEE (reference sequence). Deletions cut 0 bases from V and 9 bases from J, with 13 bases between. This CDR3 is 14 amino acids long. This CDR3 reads CASSLAQGLGEQFF. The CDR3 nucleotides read TGTGCCAGCAGCTTGGCTCAGGGTCTTGGTGAGCAGTTCTTC.

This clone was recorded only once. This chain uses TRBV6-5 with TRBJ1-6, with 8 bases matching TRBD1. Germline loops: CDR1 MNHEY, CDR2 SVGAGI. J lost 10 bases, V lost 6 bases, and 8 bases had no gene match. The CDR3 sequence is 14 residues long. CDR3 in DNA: TGTGCCAGCAGCGACAGGGGAAGAGAATCACCCCTCCACTTT. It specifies CASSDRGRESPLHF.

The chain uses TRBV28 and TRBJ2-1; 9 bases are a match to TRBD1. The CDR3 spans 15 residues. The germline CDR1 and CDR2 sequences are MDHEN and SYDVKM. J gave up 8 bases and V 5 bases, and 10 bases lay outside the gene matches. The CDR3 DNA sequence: TGTGCCAGCAGTCCCGCCGGGACAGGGTTGGATGAGCAGTTCTTC. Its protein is CASSPAGTGLDEQFF.

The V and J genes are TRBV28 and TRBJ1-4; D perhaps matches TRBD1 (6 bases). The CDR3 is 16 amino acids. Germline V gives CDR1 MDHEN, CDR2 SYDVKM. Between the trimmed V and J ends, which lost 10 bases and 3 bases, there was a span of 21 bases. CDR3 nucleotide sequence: TGTGCCACCAAACGGGGGGCGAGTACGGCTAATGAAAAACTGTTTTTT. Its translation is CATKRGASTANEKLFF.

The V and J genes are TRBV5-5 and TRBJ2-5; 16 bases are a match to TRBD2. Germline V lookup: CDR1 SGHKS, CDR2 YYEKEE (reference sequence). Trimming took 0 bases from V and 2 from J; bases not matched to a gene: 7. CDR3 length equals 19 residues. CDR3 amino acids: CASSLAGTSGGALQETQYF. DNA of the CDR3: TGTGCCAGCAGCTTGGCCGGGACTAGCGGGGGGGCCTTGCAAGAGACCCAGTACTTC.

CDR3 amino acids: CASSFSFRRLNTGELFF. For the CDR3, the DNA is TGCGCCAGCAGCTTTTCTTTTCGGCGGCTGAACACCGGGGAGCTGTTTTTT. The chain is built from TRBV5-1 and TRBJ2-2, with no clear D. The CDR3 extends over 17 amino acids. Germline-derived CDR1 and CDR2 are SGHRS and YFSETQ. Deletions cut 2 bases from V and 1 base from J, with 15 bases between. The complete variable domain, with remaining parts taken from reference TRBV5-1 and TRBJ2-2, reads KAGVTQTPRYLIKTRGQQVTLSCSPISGHRSVSWYQQTPGQGLQFLFEYFSETQRNKGNFPGRFSGRQFSNSRSEMNVSTLELGDSALYLCASSFSFRRLNTGELFFGEGSRLTVL.

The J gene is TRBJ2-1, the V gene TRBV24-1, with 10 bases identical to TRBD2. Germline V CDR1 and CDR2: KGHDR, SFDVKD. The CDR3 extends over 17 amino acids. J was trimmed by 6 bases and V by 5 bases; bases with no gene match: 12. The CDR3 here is CATSGVAGGFRGNEQFF. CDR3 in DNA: TGTGCCACCAGTGGGGTAGCGGGAGGTTTCAGGGGCAATGAGCAGTTCTTC.

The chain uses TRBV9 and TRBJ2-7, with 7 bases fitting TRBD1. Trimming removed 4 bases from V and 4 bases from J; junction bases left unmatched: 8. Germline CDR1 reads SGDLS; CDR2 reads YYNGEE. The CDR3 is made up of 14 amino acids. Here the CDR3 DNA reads TGTGCCAGCAGCCCGGGACAGACTTGGTACGAGCAGTACTTC. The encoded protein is CASSPGQTWYEQYF. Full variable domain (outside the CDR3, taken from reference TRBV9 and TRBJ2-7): DSGVTQTPKHLITATGQRVTLRCSPRSGDLSVYWYQQSLDQGLQFLIQYYNGEERAKGNILERFSAQQFPDLHSELNLSSLELGDSALYFCASSPGQTWYEQYFGPGTRLTVT.

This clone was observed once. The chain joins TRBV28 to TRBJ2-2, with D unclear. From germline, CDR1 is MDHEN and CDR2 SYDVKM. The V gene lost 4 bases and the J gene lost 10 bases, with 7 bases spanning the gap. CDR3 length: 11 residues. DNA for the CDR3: TGTGCCAGCAGTTCCCGGGTGGAGCTGTTTTTT. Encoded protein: CASSSRVELFF.

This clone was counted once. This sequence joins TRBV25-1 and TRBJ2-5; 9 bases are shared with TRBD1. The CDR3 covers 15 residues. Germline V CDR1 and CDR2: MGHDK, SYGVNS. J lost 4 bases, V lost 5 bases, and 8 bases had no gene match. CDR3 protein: CASSSEDRGGETQYF. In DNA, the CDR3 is TGTGCCAGCAGTAGCGAGGACAGGGGAGGAGAGACCCAGTACTTC.

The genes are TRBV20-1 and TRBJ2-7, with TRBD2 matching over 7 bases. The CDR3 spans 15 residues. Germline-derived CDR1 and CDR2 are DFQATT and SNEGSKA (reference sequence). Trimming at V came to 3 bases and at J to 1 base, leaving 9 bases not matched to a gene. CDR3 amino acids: CSASQRLAASYEQYF. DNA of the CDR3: TGCAGTGCTAGTCAGCGCCTAGCGGCTTCCTACGAGCAGTACTTC.

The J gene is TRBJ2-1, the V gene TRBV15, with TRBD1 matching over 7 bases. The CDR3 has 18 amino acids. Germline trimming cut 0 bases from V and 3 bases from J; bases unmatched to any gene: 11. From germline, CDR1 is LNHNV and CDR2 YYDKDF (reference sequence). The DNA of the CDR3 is TGTGCCACCAGCAGAGACATAGGGGGCTCTTTGCGCTACAATGAGCAGTTCTTC. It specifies CATSRDIGGSLRYNEQFF.

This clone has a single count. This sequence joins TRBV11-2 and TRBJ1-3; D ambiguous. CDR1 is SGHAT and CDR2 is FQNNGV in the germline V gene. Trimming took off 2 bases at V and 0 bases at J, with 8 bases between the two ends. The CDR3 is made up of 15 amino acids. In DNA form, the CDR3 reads TGTGCCAGCAGCTTACTACCGCTCTCTGGAAACACCATATATTTT. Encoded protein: CASSLLPLSGNTIYF.

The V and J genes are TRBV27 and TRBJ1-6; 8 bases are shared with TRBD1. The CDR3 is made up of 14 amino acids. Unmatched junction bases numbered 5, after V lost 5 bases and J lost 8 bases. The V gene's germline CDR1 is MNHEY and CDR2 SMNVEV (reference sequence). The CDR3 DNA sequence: TGTGCCAGCAGTCTTCGACAGGGGCATTCACCCCTCCACTTT. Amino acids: CASSLRQGHSPLHF.

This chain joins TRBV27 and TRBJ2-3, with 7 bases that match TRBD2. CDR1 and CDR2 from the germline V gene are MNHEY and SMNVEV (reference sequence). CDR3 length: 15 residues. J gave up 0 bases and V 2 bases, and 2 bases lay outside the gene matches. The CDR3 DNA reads TGTGCCAGCAGTTTAGGGCGGGGGAGCACAGATACGCAGTATTTT. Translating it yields CASSLGRGSTDTQYF.

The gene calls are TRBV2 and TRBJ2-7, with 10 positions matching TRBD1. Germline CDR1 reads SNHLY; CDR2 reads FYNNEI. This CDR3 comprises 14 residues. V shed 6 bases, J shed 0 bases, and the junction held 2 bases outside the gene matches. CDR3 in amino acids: CASSGTGDSYEQYV. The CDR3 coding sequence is TGTGCCAGCAGCGGGACAGGGGACTCCTACGAGCAGTACGTC.

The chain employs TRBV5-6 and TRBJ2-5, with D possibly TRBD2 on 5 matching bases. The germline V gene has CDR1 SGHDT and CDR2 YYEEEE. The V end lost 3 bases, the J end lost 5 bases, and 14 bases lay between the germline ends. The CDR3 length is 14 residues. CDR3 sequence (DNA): TGTGCCAGCAGCTCCGGACTGGGGTGGGAGACCCAGTACTTC. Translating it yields CASSSGLGWETQYF. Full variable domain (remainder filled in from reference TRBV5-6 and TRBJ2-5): DAGVTQSPTHLIKTRGQQVTLRCSPKSGHDTVSWYQQALGQGPQFIFQYYEEEERQRGNFPDRFSGHQFPNYSSELNVNALLLGDSALYLCASSSGLGWETQYFGPGTRLLVL.

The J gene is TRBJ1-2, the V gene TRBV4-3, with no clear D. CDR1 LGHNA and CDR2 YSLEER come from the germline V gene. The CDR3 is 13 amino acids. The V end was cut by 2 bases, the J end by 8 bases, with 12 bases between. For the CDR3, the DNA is TGCGCCAGCAGCCAACTTGCGTACGAGGGCTACACCTTC. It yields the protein CASSQLAYEGYTF.

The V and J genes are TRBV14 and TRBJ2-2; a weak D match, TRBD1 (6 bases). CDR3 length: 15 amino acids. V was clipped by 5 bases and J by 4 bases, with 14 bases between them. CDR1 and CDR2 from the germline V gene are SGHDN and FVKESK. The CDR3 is CASSDPRTVTGELFF. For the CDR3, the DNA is TGTGCCAGCAGCGATCCCCGGACAGTCACCGGGGAGCTGTTTTTT.

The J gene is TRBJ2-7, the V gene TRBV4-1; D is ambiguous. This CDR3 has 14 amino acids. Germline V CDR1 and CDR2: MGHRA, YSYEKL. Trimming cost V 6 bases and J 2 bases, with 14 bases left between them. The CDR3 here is CASSQTTGTYEQYF. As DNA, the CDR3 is TGCGCCAGCAGTCAAACGACTGGAACCTACGAGCAGTACTTC.